This T cell receptor beta chain was sequenced for a study of blood T cell repertoires in COVID-19. CDR3 length: 15 residues. Trimming at V came to 7 bases and at J to 5 bases, leaving 11 bases not matched to a gene. Germline-derived CDR1 and CDR2 are MNHNY and SVGAGI (reference sequence). Clones were sequenced by immunoSEQ multiplex PCR, and TCRdb holds only the in-frame ones, with some missing. The sample holds more than 250,000 clones, roughly 82% seen once. The receptor's source is a woman aged 50 to 60 with acute or convalescent COVID-19. Material: peripheral blood. The J gene is TRBJ2-7, the V gene TRBV6-6, with 10 nucleotides matching TRBD2. The CDR3 sequence: CASKPLAGVFHEQYF. The CDR3 DNA is TGTGCCAGCAAACCCCTAGCGGGAGTATTCCACGAGCAGTACTTC.